These T cell receptor beta chains were read from a single sample in a study of cytomegalovirus exposure and HLA in healthy donors. Only in-frame clones appear in the TCRdb table, and some are missing; sequencing was by immunoSEQ multiplex PCR. The sample holds some 180,000 clones; roughly 80% are singletons and the top ten take less than 1.5%. The specimen was PBMCs. The receptors stem from a girl aged 10-17 years in good health and CMV-seropositive. Both conserved end residues are part of each CDR3. Each record gives: clone size, D gene, V gene, J gene, CDR3 DNA, CDR3 protein. A D gene is named only where the DNA matches it firmly. Size values are once, few and many counts, or a class for expanded clones, and some rows have none.

>.|TRBD1|TRBV5-4|TRBJ2-7
TGTGCCAGCAGTGAGACAGGGACCGTCCACGAGCAGTACTTC
CASSETGTVHEQYF
>.|TRBD2|TRBV29-1|TRBJ2-3
TGCAGCGTTGCTGCGACTAGCGGGGCTCTGGTGTATTTT
CSVAATSGALVYF
>.|TRBD2|TRBV6-6|TRBJ2-1
TGTGCCAGCAGCCCGAATAGCGGGAGCAGAAATGAGCAGTTCTTC
CASSPNSGSRNEQFF
>.|.|TRBV7-2|TRBJ1-1
TGTGCCAGCAGCTTGGTAGGCGGAAACACTGAAGCTTTCTTT
CASSLVGGNTEAFF
>.|.|TRBV5-1|TRBJ1-5
TGCGCCAGCAGCTTGTCCGGGGGAACCAATCAGCCCCAGCATTTT
CASSLSGGTNQPQHF
>.|.|TRBV5-4|TRBJ2-5
TGTGCCAGCAGGCTACAGCAAAACACCCAAGAGACCCAGTACTTC
CASRLQQNTQETQYF
>few|.|TRBV27|TRBJ2-7
TGTGCCAGCAGTTTTATCGCGGGACGCTTCTACGAGCAGTACTTC
CASSFIAGRFYEQYF
>.|TRBD1|TRBV29-1|TRBJ1-2
TGCAGCGTTGAAAGGACAGGGGGACCCGTATCCGGCTACACCTTC
CSVERTGGPVSGYTF
>once|TRBD2|TRBV10-3|TRBJ2-7
TGTGCCATCCGCGCTAGCGGGAGTTACGAGCAGTACTTC
CAIRASGSYEQYF
>.|.|TRBV18|TRBJ1-5
TGTGCCAGCTCACCAGGGGCAAGCAATCAGCCCCAGCATTTT
CASSPGASNQPQHF
>few|.|TRBV27|TRBJ1-1
TGTGCCAGCAGTTCTTTTGGGGGAGGTGGAGCTTTCTTT
CASSSFGGGGAFF
>.|.|TRBV7-9|TRBJ2-5
TGTGCCAGCAGCGACCGTCAGGGGAAAGAGACCCAGTACTTC
CASSDRQGKETQYF
>few|.|TRBV18|TRBJ1-3
TGTGCCAGCTCACCCGCGACAGGCTCTGGAAACACCATATATTTT
CASSPATGSGNTIYF
>.|.|TRBV30|TRBJ2-1
TGTGCCTGGACTGGGAGTCCTTCCTACAATGAGCAGTTCTTC
CAWTGSPSYNEQFF
>.|.|TRBV19|TRBJ1-1
TGTGCCAGTAGTCCAGGATTATACACTGAAGCTTTCTTT
CASSPGLYTEAFF
>.|.|TRBV7-9|TRBJ1-1
TGTGCCAGCAGCATCGGGACTATGAACACTGAAGCTTTCTTT
CASSIGTMNTEAFF
>.|.|TRBV6-5|TRBJ2-3
TGTGCCAGCAGTTACTCGGCCTCCGGGGGAGCAGATACGCAGTATTTT
CASSYSASGGADTQYF
>.|.|TRBV6-1|TRBJ2-7
TGTGCCAGCAGTGCCCGGGTCCACTCCTACGAGCAGTACTTC
CASSARVHSYEQYF
>.|TRBD2|TRBV5-1|TRBJ2-2
TGCGCCAGCAGCTTGAAAACTAGCGGGAGTATTGGGCGAGGGGAGCTGTTTTTT
CASSLKTSGSIGRGELFF
>once|TRBD1|TRBV7-7|TRBJ1-3
TGTGCTAGCAGCCTAAGCCAGGGGACAGGGGATTGGAACACCATATATTTT
CASSLSQGTGDWNTIYF
>.|TRBD2|TRBV7-6|TRBJ2-3
TGTGCCAGCAGCTTAGAGACCCGACTAGCGGGAGATACGCAGTATTTT
CASSLETRLAGDTQYF
>.|.|TRBV27|TRBJ1-2
TGTGCCAGCAGACCGTCAGGGGCTGGCTATGGCTACACCTTC
CASRPSGAGYGYTF
>.|TRBD1|TRBV5-1|TRBJ2-5
TGCGCCAGCAGGATTCTGGGGGACAGATTCAAAGAGACCCAGTACTTC
CASRILGDRFKETQYF
>.|.|TRBV29-1|TRBJ2-5
TGCAGCGTTGTCCATGGGGGGGAGGGGGACGGGGAGACCCAGTACTTC
CSVVHGGEGDGETQYF
>once|.|TRBV7-2|TRBJ2-6
TGTGCCAGCAGCCCCCCCCAGGGCTTCACCGGGGCCAACGTCCTGACTTTC
CASSPPQGFTGANVLTF
>.|.|TRBV6-1|TRBJ1-4
TGTGCCAGCAGTGAGAGGAGGGCCATCCGGGGTGAAAAACTGTTTTTT
CASSERRAIRGEKLFF
>.|TRBD1|TRBV7-9|TRBJ1-4
TGTGCCAGCAGCCCTGGACAGGGTCCGAATGAAAAACTGTTTTTT
CASSPGQGPNEKLFF
>few|.|TRBV11-2|TRBJ2-7
TGTGCCAGCAGCTTTGCGCGGGATCAATACGAGCAGTACTTC
CASSFARDQYEQYF
>.|.|TRBV6-5|TRBJ2-3
TGTGCCAGCAGTTACTCGGGCTACACAGATACGCAGTATTTT
CASSYSGYTDTQYF
>.|TRBD2|TRBV10-3|TRBJ2-1
TGTGCCATCAGTGTATCGGGACTAGCGGGGAACAATGAGCAGTTCTTC
CAISVSGLAGNNEQFF
>.|TRBD2|TRBV14|TRBJ2-7
TGTGCCAGCAGCCAAGATAAGGGGCCCGGGAGGCCAACCTACGAGCAGTACTTC
CASSQDKGPGRPTYEQYF
>.|.|TRBV6-1|TRBJ1-2
TGTGCCAGCAGGGAGAACTATGGCTACACCTTC
CASRENYGYTF
>few|.|TRBV28|TRBJ1-5
TGTGCCAGCAGTTTTGTACGTGGAACGGCGGAGCCCCAGCATTTT
CASSFVRGTAEPQHF
>.|TRBD1|TRBV5-4|TRBJ1-1
TGTGCCAGCAGCTTCACCCTGGACAGGGGAGGAGAGACTTTCTTT
CASSFTLDRGGETFF
>.|TRBD1|TRBV5-1|TRBJ2-1
TGCGCCAGCGCCTCGGGACAGGGGAAGGGGAATGAGCAGTTCTTC
CASASGQGKGNEQFF
>.|.|TRBV10-3|TRBJ2-7
TGTGCCATCAGTGAGTCCAGGGCGAAACACGAGCAGTACTTC
CAISESRAKHEQYF
>.|.|TRBV5-1|TRBJ2-3
TGCGCCAGCAGCTTAGGAGGGAGAACAGATACGCAGTATTTT
CASSLGGRTDTQYF
>.|TRBD2|TRBV13|TRBJ2-1
TGTGCCAGCAGCCAGGGACTAGCGGGGAGGGGTGAGCAGTTCTTC
CASSQGLAGRGEQFF
>.|TRBD1|TRBV19|TRBJ2-7
TGTGCCAGTAGAAGGGGACAGGGGGACTACGAGCAGTACTTC
CASRRGQGDYEQYF
>.|TRBD2|TRBV6-5|TRBJ2-1
TGTGCCAGCAGTTACAGCGGGGGAATTTACAATGAGCAGTTCTTC
CASSYSGGIYNEQFF
>.|TRBD1|TRBV4-2|TRBJ2-7
TGTGCCAGCAGCCGGGGGACAGGGGGGACCGAGCAGTACTTC
CASSRGTGGTEQYF
>few|.|TRBV7-2|TRBJ1-5
TGTGCCAGCAGCTTAGCCCTAGGCAAAATTAGCAATCAGCCCCAGCATTTT
CASSLALGKISNQPQHF
>.|TRBD2|TRBV5-1|TRBJ2-1
TGCGCCAGCAGCTTGGGCGGACTAGCGGGAGGGGCTGAGCAGTTCTTC
CASSLGGLAGGAEQFF
>once|TRBD1|TRBV10-3|TRBJ2-7
TGTGCCATCAGTGAGGTGTCTCAGGGGGCGTACGAGCAGTACTTC
CAISEVSQGAYEQYF
>.|.|TRBV6-1|TRBJ1-2
TGTGCCAGCAGTGCCCCTCGGCCTGAATCGGGAGGCTACACCTTC
CASSAPRPESGGYTF
>.|TRBD1|TRBV7-2|TRBJ1-5
TGTGCCAGCAGCTTAGTACTGGGACAGGTCAATCAGCCCCAGCATTTT
CASSLVLGQVNQPQHF
>.|.|TRBV7-9|TRBJ2-7
TGTGCCAGCAGCTCCCCGCCCCGGGGAACCTACGAGCAGTACTTC
CASSSPPRGTYEQYF
>once|.|TRBV7-2|TRBJ2-7
TGTGCCAGCAGCCCACAGGGGGGGTCCTACGAGCAGTACTTC
CASSPQGGSYEQYF
>.|.|TRBV6-1|TRBJ1-2
TGTGCCGGTGCGCAGGCCCCCTATGGCTACACCTTC
CAGAQAPYGYTF
>.|.|TRBV7-9|TRBJ2-1
TGTGCCAGCAGCTTATTCCTAGCGCCAAACAATGAGCAGTTCTTC
CASSLFLAPNNEQFF
>once|.|TRBV10-1|TRBJ2-2
TGCGCCAGCAGTAAGGGTCCGGGGATAATCGGGGAGCTGTTTTTT
CASSKGPGIIGELFF
>.|.|TRBV11-2|TRBJ2-1
TGTGCCAGCAGCTTCGGCGGGACCCCCTACAATGAGCAGTTCTTC
CASSFGGTPYNEQFF
>.|TRBD1|TRBV5-4|TRBJ2-3
TGTGCCAGCAGCGCCGGGACAGGGACGGGAGATACGCAGTATTTT
CASSAGTGTGDTQYF
>.|TRBD1|TRBV19|TRBJ1-1
TGTGCCAGTAGACCGCGAGACAGGGATGATTGGTACACTGAAGCTTTCTTT
CASRPRDRDDWYTEAFF
>few|.|TRBV6-5|TRBJ1-1
TGTGCCAGCAATCCCGGCTGGGCGAACACTGAAGCTTTCTTT
CASNPGWANTEAFF